This T cell receptor (beta chain) is from a study of vaccination and CD4 T cells after COVID-19 (dated by TCRdb to 2021 to 2024). Study-wide context: Every convalescent patient had a positive nasal swab PCR test for SARS-CoV-2, with mild disease in eight to ten patients and severe disease in one. The cultures were stimulated with overlapping spike peptide pools from SARS-CoV-2 and from the common cold coronaviruses HCoV-NL63, HCoV-OC43 and HCoV-229E. In control cultures, a CEFX viral epitope pool was used as positive control, an HIV-1 Nef peptide pool was used as negative control, or no peptide was added. Post-COVID blood samples were collected from convalescent patients a median of around 100 days after diagnosis, with a range of about 35 to 170 days. The spike-specific CD4+ TCR repertoire was compared before and after mRNA vaccination in ten to eleven COVID-19 convalescent patients and a few infection-naive healthy vaccine recipients. The time from the second vaccine dose to post-vaccine blood sampling had a median of 72 days and ranged from roughly 13 to 241 days. Participants received two doses of either the Pfizer-BioNTech BNT162b2 vaccine (n=8) or the Moderna mRNA-1273 vaccine (n=2). In the convalescent cohort there were six males and four females, among whom were two Hispanic individuals, seven Caucasians, two Asians and one multiracial person.

This clonotype has a handful of counts. Its recognized antigen is unknown. No much larger clone exists at a distance of one base, and base qualities are not known. The CDR3 starts with the cysteine, ends with the phenylalanine, and has 13 residues. The kept DNA is CDR3 alone, 39 bases in frame from the first base. V drops 6 bases and J drops 7 bases, leaving 15 bases in between. CDR1 and CDR2 were assigned from the germline V gene as SQVTM and ANQGSEA. This sample's treatment or condition label indicates: roughly 10-day PBMC culture with coronavirus spike peptide pools or control peptides (ViraFEST assay). To expand antigen-specific T cells with peptide pools and then pick out the expanded clonotypes through TCR sequencing, the study relied on the ViraFEST assay. The positive SARS-CoV-2 PCR tests of the convalescent patients were dated from March to December 2020, before the Alpha, Beta and Delta variants emerged in the United States. Each well held 2.2 million or so PBMCs cultured with roughly 10 ug/ml peptide pools in IMDM containing 5% human AB serum and roughly 10 IU/ml IL-2. Half of the culture medium was replaced with fresh IL-2-containing medium on days 3 and 7. After less than 12 days of culture, CD4+ T cells were isolated by negative selection using the EasySep CD4+ T cell isolation kit. Ficoll-Paque Plus gradient centrifugation was used to isolate PBMCs from whole blood, and the isolated PBMCs were then either used fresh or cryopreserved at -140C. Each culture condition was generally run in triplicate wells.

The library was obtained by PCR. TCR sequencing of DNA from cultured CD4+ T cells used the Oncomine TCR Beta short-read assay at the Johns Hopkins FTIC core. Genomic DNA was extracted from the cultured CD4+ T cells with the QIAamp micro DNA kit. Oncomine TCR Beta libraries from cultured CD4+ T cells were pooled with unique dual indexes and sequenced on an Illumina iSeq 100. Turning to the authors' computational methods: Non-productive sequences were removed, and CDR3s that did not start with C, did not end with F or W, or were shorter than 7 amino acids were discarded. Antigen-specific clonotypes were identified using the MANAFEST web application through comparison of peptide-stimulated wells with reference and other culture wells. For a clone to be called positive, the clone needed an FDR below 0.05, an odds ratio above 5, and a productive frequency above 0.1% in at least two of three replicate wells. Clonotypes that were significantly expanded in both SARS-CoV-2 spike wells and at least one common cold coronavirus spike condition were defined as cross-reactive. Similarity between CDR3 sequences was evaluated in R version 3.6.1 using Levenshtein distances (stringdist) and unrooted phylogenetic trees (ape). TCRdb's own reprocessing of the public reads used fastp at Q25 and MiXCR and kept productive beta chains. One record per CDR3 amino acid sequence lists the most common genes and DNA. The V and J calls, along with clone size, are taken from TCRdb and not from the paper's own processing. This sample holds 11,000 to 15,000 distinct CDR3 sequences; 34% were observed only once. Roughly 38% of the sample goes to the ten largest clones.

General conclusions and limits of the study: Although the median number of SARS-CoV-2-reactive clonotypes went up from 21 after infection to 35 to 40 after vaccination, the increase was not significant. Of the vaccine-specific clones found in convalescent patients, nearly all (304 of 307) were mono-reactive for SARS-CoV-2 spike instead of being cross-reactive with common cold coronaviruses. In convalescent patients, a median roughly 87% of post-vaccine SARS-CoV-2-reactive clones were detected only after vaccination, suggesting vaccine-specific priming. Only a relatively small number of convalescent patients were included in the study, and early timepoints following natural infection were not analyzed.

This chain is built from TRBV29-1 and TRBJ1-4; the D gene is not confidently resolved. Specimen: cultured CD4+ T cells from blood. This clonotype originated in a human donor with COVID-19. The DNA sequence is given as TGCAGCGTCAAGACGAGGAATAGTGAAAAACTGTTTTTT. It specifies CSVKTRNSEKLFF.